This T cell receptor (beta chain) was documented in a study of siplizumab effects on memory and regulatory T cells. The CDR3 is made up of 14 amino acids. Germline CDR1 SGHTS, CDR2 YDEGEE. The V gene lost 6 bases and the J gene lost 6 bases, with 19 bases spanning the gap. TCR templates, about 100,000 per sample, were assayed. Produced via immunoSEQ multiplex PCR; TCRdb's table is partial and in-frame only. This table has 100,000 to 110,000 clones, about 95% appearing once. Concerning this clone itself: Its specificity is unknown.

General study findings and limits: Sequences below about 10^-5 frequency were poorly captured, and few alloreactive clones mapped to unstimulated subsets. It was never confirmed that proliferating Tregs from siplizumab cultures were suppressive. Siplizumab caused a significant drop in alloreactive sequences traceable to unstimulated CD4+ memory cells.

The TCR comes from a human donor in good health. The sample comprised non-Treg CD4+ T cells sorted from blood. The genes are TRBV5-8 and TRBJ2-7, with no clear D. CDR3 coding DNA: TGTGCCAGCACACGGCCCCCGCATTTCGGCGAGCAGTACTTC. Protein product: CASTRPPHFGEQYF.